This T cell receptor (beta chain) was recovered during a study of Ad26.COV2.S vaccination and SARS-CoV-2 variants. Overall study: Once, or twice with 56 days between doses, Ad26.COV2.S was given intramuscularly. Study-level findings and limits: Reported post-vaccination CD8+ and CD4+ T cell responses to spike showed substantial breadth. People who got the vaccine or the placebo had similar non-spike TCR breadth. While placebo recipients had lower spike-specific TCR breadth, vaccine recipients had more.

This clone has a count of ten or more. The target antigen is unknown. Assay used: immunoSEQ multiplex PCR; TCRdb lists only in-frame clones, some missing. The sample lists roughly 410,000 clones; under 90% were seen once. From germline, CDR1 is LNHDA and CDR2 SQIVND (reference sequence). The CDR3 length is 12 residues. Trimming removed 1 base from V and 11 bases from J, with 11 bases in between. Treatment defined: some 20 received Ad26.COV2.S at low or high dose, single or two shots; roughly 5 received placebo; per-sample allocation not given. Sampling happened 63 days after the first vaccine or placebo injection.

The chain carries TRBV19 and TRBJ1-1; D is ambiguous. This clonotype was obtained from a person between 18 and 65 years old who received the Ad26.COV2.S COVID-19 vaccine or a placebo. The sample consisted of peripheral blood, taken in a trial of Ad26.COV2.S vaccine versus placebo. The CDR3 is CASSIGTSTAFF. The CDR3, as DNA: TGTGCCAGTAGTATAGGAACCAGTACTGCTTTCTTT.